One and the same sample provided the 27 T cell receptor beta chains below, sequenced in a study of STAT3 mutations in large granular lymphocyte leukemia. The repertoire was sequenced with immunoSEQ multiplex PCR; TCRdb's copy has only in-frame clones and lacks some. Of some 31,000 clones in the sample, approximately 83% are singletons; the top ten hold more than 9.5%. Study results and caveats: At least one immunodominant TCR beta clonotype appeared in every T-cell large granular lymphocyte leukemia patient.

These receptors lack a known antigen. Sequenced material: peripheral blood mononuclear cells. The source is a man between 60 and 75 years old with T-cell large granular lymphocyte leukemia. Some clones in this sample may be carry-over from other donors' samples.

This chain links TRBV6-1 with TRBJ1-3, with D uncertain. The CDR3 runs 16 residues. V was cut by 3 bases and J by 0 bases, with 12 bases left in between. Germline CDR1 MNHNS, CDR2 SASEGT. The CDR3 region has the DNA TGTGCCAGCAGTGAGGGTCAGGTGCTCTCTGGAAACACCATATATTTT. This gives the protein CASSEGQVLSGNTIYF.

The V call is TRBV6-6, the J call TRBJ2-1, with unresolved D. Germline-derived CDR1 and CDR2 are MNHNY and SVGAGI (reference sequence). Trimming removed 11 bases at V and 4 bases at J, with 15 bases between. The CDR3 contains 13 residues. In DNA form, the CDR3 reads TGTGCCGCATGGGTGGACCAATACAATGAGCAGTTCTTC. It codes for CAAWVDQYNEQFF.

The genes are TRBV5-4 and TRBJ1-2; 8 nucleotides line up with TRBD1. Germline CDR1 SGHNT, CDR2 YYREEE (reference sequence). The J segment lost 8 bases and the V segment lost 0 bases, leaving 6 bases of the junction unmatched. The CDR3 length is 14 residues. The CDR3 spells CASSLAVDRGGYTF. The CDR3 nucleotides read TGTGCCAGCAGCTTGGCCGTCGACAGGGGAGGCTACACCTTC. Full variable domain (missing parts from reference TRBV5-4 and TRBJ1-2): ETGVTQSPTHLIKTRGQQVTLRCSSQSGHNTVSWYQQALGQGPQFIFQYYREEENGRGNFPPRFSGLQFPNYSSELNVNALELDDSALYLCASSLAVDRGGYTFGSGTRLTVV.

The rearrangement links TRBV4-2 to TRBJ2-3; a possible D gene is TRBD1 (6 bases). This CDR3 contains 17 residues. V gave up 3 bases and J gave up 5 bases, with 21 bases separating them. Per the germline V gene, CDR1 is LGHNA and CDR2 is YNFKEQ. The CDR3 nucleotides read TGTGCCAGCAGCCAGGGGGCGTGGGAAACCCACCAAGATACGCAGTATTTT. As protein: CASSQGAWETHQDTQYF.

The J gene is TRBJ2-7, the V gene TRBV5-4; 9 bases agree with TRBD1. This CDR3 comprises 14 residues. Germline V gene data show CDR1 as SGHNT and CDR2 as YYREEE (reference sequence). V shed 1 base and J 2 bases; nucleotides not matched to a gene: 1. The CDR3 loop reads CASSLWDRAYEQYF. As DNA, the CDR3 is TGTGCCAGCAGCTTGTGGGACAGGGCCTACGAGCAGTACTTC.

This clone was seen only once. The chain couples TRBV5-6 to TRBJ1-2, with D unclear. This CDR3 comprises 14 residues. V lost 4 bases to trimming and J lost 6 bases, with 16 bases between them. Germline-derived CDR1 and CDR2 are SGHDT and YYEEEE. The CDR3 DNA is TGTGCCAGCAGCCCCTGGCCCGGGGATGATGGCTACACCTTC. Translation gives CASSPWPGDDGYTF.

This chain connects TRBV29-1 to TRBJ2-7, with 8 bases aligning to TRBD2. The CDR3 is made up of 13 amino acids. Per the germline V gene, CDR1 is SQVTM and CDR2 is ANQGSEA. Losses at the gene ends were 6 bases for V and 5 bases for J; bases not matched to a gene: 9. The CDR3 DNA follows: TGCAGCGTGGAGCGGGAGAGCGGGGACGAGCAGTACTTC. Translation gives CSVERESGDEQYF.

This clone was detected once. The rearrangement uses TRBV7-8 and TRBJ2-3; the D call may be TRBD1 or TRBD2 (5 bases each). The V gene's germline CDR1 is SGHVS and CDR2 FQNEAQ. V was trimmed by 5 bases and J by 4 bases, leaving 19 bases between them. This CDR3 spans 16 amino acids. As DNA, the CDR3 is TGTGCCAGCAGCCTCGGGACCAGTCTGGGCCCAGATACGCAGTATTTT. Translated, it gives CASSLGTSLGPDTQYF.

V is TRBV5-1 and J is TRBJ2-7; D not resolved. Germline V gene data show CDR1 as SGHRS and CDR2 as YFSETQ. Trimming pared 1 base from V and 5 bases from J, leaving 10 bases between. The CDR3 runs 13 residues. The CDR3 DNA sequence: TGCGCCAGCAGCTTGATATCCCGGAACGAGCAGTACTTC. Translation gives CASSLISRNEQYF.

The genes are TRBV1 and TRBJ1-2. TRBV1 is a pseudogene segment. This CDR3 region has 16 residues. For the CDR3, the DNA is TGCACCAGCAGCCAAGGGGACCGCGGGATTAACTATGGCTACACCTTC. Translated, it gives CTSSQGDRGINYGYTF.

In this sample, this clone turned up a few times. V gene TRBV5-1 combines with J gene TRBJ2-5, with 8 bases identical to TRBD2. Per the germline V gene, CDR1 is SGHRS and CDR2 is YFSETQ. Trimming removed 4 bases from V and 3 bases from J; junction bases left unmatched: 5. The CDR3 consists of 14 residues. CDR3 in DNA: TGCGCCAGCAGCGAAGGGACTAGAGAAGAGACCCAGTACTTC. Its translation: CASSEGTREETQYF.

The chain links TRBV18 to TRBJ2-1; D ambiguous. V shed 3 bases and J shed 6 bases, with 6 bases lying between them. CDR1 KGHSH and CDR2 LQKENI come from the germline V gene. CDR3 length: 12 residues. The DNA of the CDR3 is TGTGCCAGCTCACCCGATCCCAATGAGCAGTTCTTC. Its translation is CASSPDPNEQFF.

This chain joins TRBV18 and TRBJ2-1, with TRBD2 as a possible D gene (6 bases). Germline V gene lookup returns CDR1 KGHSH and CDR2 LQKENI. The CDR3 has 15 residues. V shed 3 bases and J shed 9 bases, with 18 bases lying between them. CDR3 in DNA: TGTGCCAGCTCACCCATTAGGGACTCCACGCTTGAGCAGTTCTTC. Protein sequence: CASSPIRDSTLEQFF.

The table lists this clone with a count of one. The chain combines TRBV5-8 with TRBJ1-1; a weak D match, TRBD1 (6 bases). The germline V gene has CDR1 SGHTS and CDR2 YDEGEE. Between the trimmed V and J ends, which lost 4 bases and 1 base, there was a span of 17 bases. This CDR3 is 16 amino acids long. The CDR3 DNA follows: TGTGCCAGCAGCCCTCGGGGGCCGCGATGGAACACTGAAGCTTTCTTT. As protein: CASSPRGPRWNTEAFF.

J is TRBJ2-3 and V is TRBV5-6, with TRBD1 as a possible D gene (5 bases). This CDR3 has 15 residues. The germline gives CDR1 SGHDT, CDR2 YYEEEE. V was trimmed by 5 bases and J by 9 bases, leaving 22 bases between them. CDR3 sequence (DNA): TGTGCCAGCAGGCTCTCCCAGGGAATTGGGGTAACGCAGTATTTT. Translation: CASRLSQGIGVTQYF.

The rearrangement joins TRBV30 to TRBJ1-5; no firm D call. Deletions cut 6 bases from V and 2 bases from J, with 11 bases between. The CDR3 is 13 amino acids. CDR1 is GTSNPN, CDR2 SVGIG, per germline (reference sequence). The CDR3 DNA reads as TGTGCCTGCCAGAGGCACGGCAATCAGCCCCAGCATTTT. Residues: CACQRHGNQPQHF.

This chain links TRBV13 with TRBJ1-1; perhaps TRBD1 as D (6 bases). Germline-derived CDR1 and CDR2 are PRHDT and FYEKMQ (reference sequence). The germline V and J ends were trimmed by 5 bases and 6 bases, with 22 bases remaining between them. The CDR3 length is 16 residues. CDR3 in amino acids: CASSPEVGRGGAEAFF. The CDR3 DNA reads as TGTGCCAGCAGCCCAGAGGTTGGCAGGGGTGGTGCTGAAGCTTTCTTT.

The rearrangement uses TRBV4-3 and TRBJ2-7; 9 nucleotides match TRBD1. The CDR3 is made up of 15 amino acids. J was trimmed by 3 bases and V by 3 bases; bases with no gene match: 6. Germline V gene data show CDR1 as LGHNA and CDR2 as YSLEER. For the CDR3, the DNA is TGCGCCAGCAGCCAGGAGACAGGGGGAGGCTACGAGCAGTACTTC. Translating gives CASSQETGGGYEQYF.

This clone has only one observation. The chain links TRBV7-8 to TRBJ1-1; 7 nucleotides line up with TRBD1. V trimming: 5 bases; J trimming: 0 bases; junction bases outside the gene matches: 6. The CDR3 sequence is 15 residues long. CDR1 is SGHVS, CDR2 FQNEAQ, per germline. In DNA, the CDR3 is TGTGCCAGCAGCCGCCGAGGACAGGTGAACACTGAAGCTTTCTTT. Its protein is CASSRRGQVNTEAFF.

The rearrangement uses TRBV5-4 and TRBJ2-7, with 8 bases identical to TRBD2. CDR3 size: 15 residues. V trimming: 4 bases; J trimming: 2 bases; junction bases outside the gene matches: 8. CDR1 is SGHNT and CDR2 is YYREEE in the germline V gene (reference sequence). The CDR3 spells CASSHPSGGTYEQYF. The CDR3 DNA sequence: TGTGCCAGCAGCCACCCCAGCGGGGGAACCTACGAGCAGTACTTC. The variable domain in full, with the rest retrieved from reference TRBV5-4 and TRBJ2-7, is ETGVTQSPTHLIKTRGQQVTLRCSSQSGHNTVSWYQQALGQGPQFIFQYYREEENGRGNFPPRFSGLQFPNYSSELNVNALELDDSALYLCASSHPSGGTYEQYFGPGTRLTVT.

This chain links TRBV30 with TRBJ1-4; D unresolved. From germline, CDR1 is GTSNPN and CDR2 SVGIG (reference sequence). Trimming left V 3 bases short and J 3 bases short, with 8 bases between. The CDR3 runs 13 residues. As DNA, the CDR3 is TGTGCCTGGAGCGGGCAGCCTAATGAAAAACTGTTTTTT. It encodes CAWSGQPNEKLFF.

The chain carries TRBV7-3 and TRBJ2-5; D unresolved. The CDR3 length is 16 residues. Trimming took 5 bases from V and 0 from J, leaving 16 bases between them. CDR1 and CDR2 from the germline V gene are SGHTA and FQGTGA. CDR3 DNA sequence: TGTGCCAGCAGCCAAGGGCCAGGATCGAACCAAGAGACCCAGTACTTC. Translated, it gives CASSQGPGSNQETQYF.

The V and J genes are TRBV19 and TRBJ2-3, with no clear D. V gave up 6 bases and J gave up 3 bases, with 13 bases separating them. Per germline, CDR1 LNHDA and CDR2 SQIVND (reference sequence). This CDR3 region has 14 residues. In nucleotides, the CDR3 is TGTGCCAGTAGCCCCCTCGGAATGACAGATACGCAGTATTTT. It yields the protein CASSPLGMTDTQYF.

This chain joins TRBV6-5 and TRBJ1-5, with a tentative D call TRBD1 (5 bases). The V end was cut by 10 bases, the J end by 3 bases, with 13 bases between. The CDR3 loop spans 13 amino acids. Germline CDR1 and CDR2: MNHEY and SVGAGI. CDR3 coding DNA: TGTGCCACCGCACCGGGGCTCAATCAGCCCCAGCATTTT. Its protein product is CATAPGLNQPQHF.

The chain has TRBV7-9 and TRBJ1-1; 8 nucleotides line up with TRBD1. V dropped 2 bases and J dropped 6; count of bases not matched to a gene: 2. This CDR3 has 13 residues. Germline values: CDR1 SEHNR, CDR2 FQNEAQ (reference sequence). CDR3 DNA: TGTGCCAGCAGCTTACAACAGGGGGCTGAAGCTTTCTTT. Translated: CASSLQQGAEAFF. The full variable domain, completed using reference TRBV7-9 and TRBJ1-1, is DTGVSQNPRHKITKRGQNVTFRCDPISEHNRLYWYRQTLGQGPEFLTYFQNEAQLEKSRLLSDRFSAERPKGSFSTLEIQRTEQGDSAMYLCASSLQQGAEAFFGQGTRLTVV.

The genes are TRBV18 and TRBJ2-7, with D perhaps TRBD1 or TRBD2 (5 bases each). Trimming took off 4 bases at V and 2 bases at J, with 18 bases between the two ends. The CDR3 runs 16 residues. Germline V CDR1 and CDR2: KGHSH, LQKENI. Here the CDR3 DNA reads TGTGCCAGCTCACGGGGGAAAGGGGCAAATCCCTACGAGCAGTACTTC. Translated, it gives CASSRGKGANPYEQYF.

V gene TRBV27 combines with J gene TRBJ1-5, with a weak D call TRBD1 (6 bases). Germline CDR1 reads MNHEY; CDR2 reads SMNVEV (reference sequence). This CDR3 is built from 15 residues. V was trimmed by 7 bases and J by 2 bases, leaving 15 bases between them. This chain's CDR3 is CASKVGQGRNQPQHF. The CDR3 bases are TGTGCCAGCAAGGTGGGGCAGGGGCGCAATCAGCCCCAGCATTTT.